These T cell receptor beta chains were read from a single sample in a study of T cells in Graves' hyperthyroidism and ophthalmopathy. One entry per CDR3 protein results from TCRdb running MiXCR on the multiplex PCR reads. The sample records about 380,000 distinct CDR3 sequences, roughly 14% being singletons. The sequencing input was blood. The receptors shown here come from a man aged 30 to 45 with Graves' hyperthyroidism that later progressed to Graves' ophthalmopathy. Each CDR3 is given with its conserved first and last residue. The D gene is left open where the match is weak. Clone size is shown for a subset of rows, as once, few, many or a class of expanded clone.

D gene: NA; J gene: TRBJ1-5; clone size: many; V gene: TRBV2; CDR3 DNA: TGTGCCAGCAGTGTCAGTCAGGGATCCGGTCAGCCCCAGCATTTT; CDR3 protein: CASSVSQGSGQPQHF
D gene: NA; J gene: TRBJ2-7; clone size: few; V gene: TRBV27; CDR3 DNA: TGTGCCAGCAGCCCCACACTTGTCGGGGGCGGTGGCTACGAGCAGTACTTC; CDR3 protein: CASSPTLVGGGGYEQYF
D gene: TRBD2; J gene: TRBJ2-7; clone size: many; V gene: TRBV4-2; CDR3 DNA: TGTGCCAGCAGCCAAGATCAACTAGCGGGGGGCCCCTACGAGCAGTACTTC; CDR3 protein: CASSQDQLAGGPYEQYF
D gene: NA; J gene: TRBJ2-2; clone size: many; V gene: TRBV2; CDR3 DNA: TGTGCCAGCACTCAGCGGTCGAACACCGGGGAGCTGTTTTTT; CDR3 protein: CASTQRSNTGELFF
D gene: NA; J gene: TRBJ1-2; clone size: few; V gene: TRBV7-9; CDR3 DNA: TGTGCCAGCAGCTTAGATAGGGCGGTGAACTATGGCTACACCTTC; CDR3 protein: CASSLDRAVNYGYTF
D gene: TRBD2; J gene: TRBJ2-1; clone size: many; V gene: TRBV14; CDR3 DNA: TGTGCCAGCAGCCAAGAAGCGGGGTTCTTATACAATGAGCAGTTCTTC; CDR3 protein: CASSQEAGFLYNEQFF
D gene: NA; J gene: TRBJ1-6; clone size: NA; V gene: TRBV3-1; CDR3 DNA: TGTGCCAGCAGCCAAAATCAGGGGAATTCACCCCTCCACTTT; CDR3 protein: CASSQNQGNSPLHF
D gene: TRBD2; J gene: TRBJ2-3; clone size: few; V gene: TRBV18; CDR3 DNA: TGTGCCAGCTCACCGAGGGGACTAGCGCTTAACACAGATACGCAGTATTTT; CDR3 protein: CASSPRGLALNTDTQYF
D gene: NA; J gene: TRBJ1-6; clone size: NA; V gene: TRBV19; CDR3 DNA: TGTGCCAGTACTCACGACAGCGGGAATTCACCCCTCCACTTT; CDR3 protein: CASTHDSGNSPLHF
D gene: TRBD1; J gene: TRBJ1-1; clone size: NA; V gene: TRBV10-3; CDR3 DNA: TGTGCCATCAAAGGGACAGGGGAAGCTTTCTTT; CDR3 protein: CAIKGTGEAFF
D gene: TRBD2; J gene: TRBJ2-7; clone size: NA; V gene: TRBV10-3; CDR3 DNA: TGTGCCATCAGTGGGGGACTAGGGCCTTACGAGCAGTACTTC; CDR3 protein: CAISGGLGPYEQYF
D gene: NA; J gene: TRBJ1-4; clone size: NA; V gene: TRBV19; CDR3 DNA: TGTGCCAGTAAGCACAGACAGCAAGGCGAAAAACTGTTTTTT; CDR3 protein: CASKHRQQGEKLFF
D gene: TRBD1; J gene: TRBJ2-7; clone size: NA; V gene: TRBV5-1; CDR3 DNA: TGCGCCAGCAGCCTATACGCGACAGGGTCAATGGACGAGCAGTACTTC; CDR3 protein: CASSLYATGSMDEQYF
D gene: NA; J gene: TRBJ2-7; clone size: few; V gene: TRBV20-1; CDR3 DNA: TGCAGTGCTAGGGTAACTAGCTCCCCCCACGAGCAGTACTTC; CDR3 protein: CSARVTSSPHEQYF
D gene: TRBD1; J gene: TRBJ2-3; clone size: few; V gene: TRBV15; CDR3 DNA: TGTGCCACCAGCAGGTGGACAGGGGAAGTAGATACGCAGTATTTT; CDR3 protein: CATSRWTGEVDTQYF
D gene: TRBD1; J gene: TRBJ2-1; clone size: NA; V gene: TRBV29-1; CDR3 DNA: TGCAGCGTTTCTGTATTTGGACAGGTGTACAATGAGCAGTTCTTC; CDR3 protein: CSVSVFGQVYNEQFF
D gene: TRBD1; J gene: TRBJ1-1; clone size: NA; V gene: TRBV20-1; CDR3 DNA: TGCAGTGCGGGACAGGGGCTGAACACTGAAGCTTTCTTT; CDR3 protein: CSAGQGLNTEAFF
D gene: NA; J gene: TRBJ2-3; clone size: many; V gene: TRBV7-2; CDR3 DNA: TGTGCCAGCAGCAGGGTCAGGGCGGGCGATACGCAGTATTTT; CDR3 protein: CASSRVRAGDTQYF
D gene: NA; J gene: TRBJ2-2; clone size: NA; V gene: TRBV7-9; CDR3 DNA: TGTGCCAGCAGCTCGCCAGGTACCACCGGGGAGCTGTTTTTT; CDR3 protein: CASSSPGTTGELFF